Each of the 25 T cell receptor beta chains below was sequenced from the same sample in a study of cytomegalovirus exposure and HLA in healthy donors. PCR primers comprised 60 Vbeta and 13 Jbeta primers. Only in-frame clones appear in the TCRdb table, and some are missing; sequencing was by immunoSEQ multiplex PCR. The sample has hundreds of thousands of clones, approximately 82% seen once; the top ten hold 0.6% to 0.65%. The sample consisted of PBMCs. These receptor sequences come from a young man in good health and CMV-seronegative.

The chain combines TRBV7-2 with TRBJ2-1; 9 nucleotides line up with TRBD2. Trimming took 5 bases from V and 9 from J; bases not matched to a gene: 11. The length of the CDR3 is 15 residues. Germline CDR1 and CDR2: SGHTA and FQGNSA. CDR3: CASSLTAGLAFEQFF. In DNA, the CDR3 is TGTGCCAGCAGCCTAACTGCGGGACTAGCCTTTGAGCAGTTCTTC.

This chain joins TRBV19 and TRBJ2-4, with a tentative D call TRBD1 (6 bases). The CDR3 spans 14 residues. The V end was cut by 5 bases, the J end by 6 bases, with 14 bases between. Germline loops: CDR1 LNHDA, CDR2 SQIVND (reference sequence). The CDR3 spells CASSPPRGSNIQYF. DNA for the CDR3: TGTGCCAGTAGTCCCCCCAGGGGATCAAACATTCAGTACTTC.

This clone occurred a few times. The rearrangement joins TRBV15 to TRBJ2-7, with 9 bases lining up with TRBD1. With V trimmed by 2 bases and J by 5 bases, 13 bases remained unmatched. The germline gives CDR1 LNHNV, CDR2 YYDKDF (reference sequence). The CDR3 spans 17 residues. The CDR3 DNA reads as TGTGCCACCAGCAGAAGATCTACAGGGGGCGCGCCTAACGAGCAGTACTTC. Translation: CATSRRSTGGAPNEQYF. The full variable domain, its missing parts supplied by reference TRBV15 and TRBJ2-7, is DAMVIQNPRYQVTQFGKPVTLSCSQTLNHNVMYWYQQKSSQAPKLLFHYYDKDFNNEADTPDNFQSRRPNTSFCFLDIRSPGLGDTAMYLCATSRRSTGGAPNEQYFGPGTRLTVT.

This chain's CDR3 is CASSHPTGQETQYF. CDR3 nucleotides: TGTGCCAGCAGCCATCCGACAGGTCAAGAGACCCAGTACTTC. The chain carries TRBV7-9 and TRBJ2-5; TRBD1 is a possible D gene (6 bases). Between the trimmed V and J ends, which lost 5 bases and 2 bases, there was a span of 12 bases. This CDR3 contains 14 residues. Germline V gives CDR1 SEHNR, CDR2 FQNEAQ (reference sequence).

The CDR3: CASSVRDRNYGYTF. CDR3 nucleotide sequence: TGTGCCAGCAGTGTTAGGGACAGAAACTATGGCTACACCTTC. V is TRBV2 and J is TRBJ1-2; 7 bases are shared with TRBD1. Germline V gives CDR1 SNHLY, CDR2 FYNNEI. The V segment lost 4 bases and the J segment 2 bases; nucleotides outside the gene matches: 4. CDR3 length: 14 residues.

This sequence joins TRBV27 and TRBJ2-5; possibly TRBD2 for D (6 bases). The V end was cut by 10 bases, the J end by 1 base, with 22 bases between. This CDR3 contains 16 residues. CDR1 is MNHEY and CDR2 is SMNVEV in the germline V gene (reference sequence). CDR3 in amino acids: CATRWVAELPQETQYF. In DNA form, the CDR3 reads TGTGCCACCCGGTGGGTAGCGGAACTACCCCAAGAGACCCAGTACTTC.

The CDR3 bases are TGTGCCAGCAGTCCCTCCGGGGCTAGCGGACACCTGGGGAATGAGCAGTTCTTC. Residues: CASSPSGASGHLGNEQFF. The chain couples TRBV25-1 to TRBJ2-1; 7 bases align to TRBD2. Unmatched junction bases numbered 20, after V lost 5 bases and J lost 7 bases. This CDR3 spans 18 amino acids. Looked up from germline, CDR1 is MGHDK and CDR2 is SYGVNS.

This chain links TRBV2 with TRBJ1-1; 9 nucleotides agree with TRBD1. The CDR3 runs to 14 residues. Germline assignment: CDR1 SNHLY and CDR2 FYNNEI. Trimming removed 4 bases from V and 7 bases from J; junction bases left unmatched: 7. The CDR3: CASSGGTGIREAFF. In DNA, the CDR3 is TGTGCCAGCAGTGGGGGGACAGGGATCCGTGAAGCTTTCTTT.

This clone has only a few counts. J is TRBJ2-3 and V is TRBV30, with 9 bases that match TRBD2. The CDR3 spans 14 residues. V shed 3 bases, J shed 6 bases, and the junction held 7 bases outside the gene matches. In germline, CDR1 is GTSNPN, CDR2 SVGIG (reference sequence). CDR3 amino acids: CAWRGLAKGDTQYF. The CDR3 DNA reads as TGTGCCTGGAGGGGACTAGCAAAAGGGGATACGCAGTATTTT.

This clone was detected only a few times. The genes are TRBV25-1 and TRBJ2-7; 14 nucleotides align to TRBD2. Germline CDR1 and CDR2: MGHDK and SYGVNS. The CDR3 has 16 residues. V dropped 2 bases and J dropped 5; count of bases not matched to a gene: 5. This chain's CDR3 is CASSEGLAGGWHEQYF. CDR3 bases: TGTGCCAGCAGTGAAGGACTAGCGGGAGGATGGCACGAGCAGTACTTC.

V gene TRBV5-1 combines with J gene TRBJ1-5; no definite D call. The germline gives CDR1 SGHRS, CDR2 YFSETQ. CDR3 length equals 13 residues. Trimming took off 4 bases at V and 10 bases at J, with 15 bases between the two ends. CDR3 DNA: TGCGCCAGCAGCACTGCACCCAGGTCCCCCCAGCATTTT. It is translated as CASSTAPRSPQHF. The complete variable domain, with remaining parts taken from reference TRBV5-1 and TRBJ1-5, reads KAGVTQTPRYLIKTRGQQVTLSCSPISGHRSVSWYQQTPGQGLQFLFEYFSETQRNKGNFPGRFSGRQFSNSRSEMNVSTLELGDSALYLCASSTAPRSPQHFGDGTRLSIL.

The CDR3 nucleotides are TGCGCCAGCAGTGATAGTCTCTGGGAGCAGTTCTTC. The encoded protein is CASSDSLWEQFF. The V call is TRBV10-2, the J call TRBJ2-1; D unresolved. The V gene lost 3 bases and the J gene lost 10 bases, with 10 bases spanning the gap. The CDR3 is made up of 12 amino acids. Germline CDR1 is WSHSY and CDR2 is SAAADI.

The V and J genes are TRBV18 and TRBJ2-5, with no clear D. CDR1 and CDR2 (germline): KGHSH, LQKENI. The CDR3 covers 15 residues. V shed 3 bases and J shed 0 bases, with 11 bases lying between them. CDR3 bases: TGTGCCAGCTCACCTCCTCCAGGCTACCAAGAGACCCAGTACTTC. It encodes CASSPPPGYQETQYF.

This clone was counted only a few times. The chain couples TRBV5-6 to TRBJ1-1, with TRBD1 identical over 9 bases. Germline V gene sequence: CDR1 SGHDT, CDR2 YYEEEE. The CDR3 length is 14 residues. The trim removed 4 bases at V and 8 bases at J, leaving 9 bases unmatched. CDR3 sequence (DNA): TGTGCCAGCAGCCCGAAACAGGGGGCCGACGAAGCTTTCTTT. Its translation is CASSPKQGADEAFF.

By sample share, this clone is medium-sized. The V call is TRBV6-1, the J call TRBJ1-3, with TRBD1 matching 11 bases. CDR1 and CDR2 (germline): MNHNS, SASEGT. The CDR3 runs to 15 residues. Trimming at V came to 8 bases and at J to 8 bases, leaving 11 bases not matched to a gene. The CDR3 sequence: CASGEDRGHFDTIYF. The CDR3 region has the DNA TGTGCCAGCGGGGAGGACAGGGGGCATTTCGACACCATATATTTT.

This clone has just a few counts. This chain joins TRBV30 and TRBJ2-1, with 8 bases identical to TRBD2. CDR3 length equals 13 residues. The germline V gene encodes CDR1 GTSNPN and CDR2 SVGIG (reference sequence). V shed 4 bases, J shed 9 bases, and the junction held 8 bases outside the gene matches. The CDR3 bases are TGTGCCTGGACCGCCGGGGGGGCGGGTGAGCAGTTCTTC. This encodes CAWTAGGAGEQFF.

The chain recombines TRBV30 with TRBJ2-7, with 14 positions matching TRBD2. Losses at the gene ends were 0 bases for V and 9 bases for J; bases not matched to a gene: 10. Germline V CDR1 and CDR2: GTSNPN, SVGIG (reference sequence). CDR3 length: 16 residues. The CDR3 loop is CAWSVGGGLAGVVQYF. CDR3 DNA: TGTGCCTGGAGTGTAGGCGGGGGACTAGCGGGAGTGGTGCAGTACTTC.

The chain combines TRBV2 with TRBJ1-2; the D gene is possibly TRBD1 (6 bases). With 7 bases removed from V and 3 bases from J, the gap between germline ends came to 18 bases. CDR3 length equals 15 residues. Germline assignment: CDR1 SNHLY and CDR2 FYNNEI. CDR3 coding DNA: TGTGCCAGCATCCCAAGGGAGGGGGGGGACTATGGCTACACCTTC. Translation: CASIPREGGDYGYTF.

V is TRBV19 and J is TRBJ1-2, with D hard to call. Per germline, CDR1 LNHDA and CDR2 SQIVND (reference sequence). This CDR3 has 14 amino acids. The V and J ends lost 0 bases and 7 bases respectively, with 12 bases between them. The CDR3 region has the DNA TGTGCCAGTAGTATAGAGAGCTTGCCTGGTGGCTACACCTTC. Protein product: CASSIESLPGGYTF.

The chain is built from TRBV5-1 and TRBJ1-2; a possible D gene is TRBD1 (5 bases). V lost 0 bases, J lost 8 bases, and 14 bases lay in between. Germline CDR1 reads SGHRS; CDR2 reads YFSETQ. The CDR3 spans 14 residues. CDR3 DNA: TGCGCCAGCAGCTTGGAGGGGAACCCTTGGGGCTACACCTTC. It translates to CASSLEGNPWGYTF.

The J gene is TRBJ1-5, the V gene TRBV30, with 11 nucleotides matching TRBD1. V was clipped by 2 bases and J by 5 bases; unmatched bases: 5. CDR1 is GTSNPN, CDR2 SVGIG, per germline (reference sequence). This CDR3 spans 15 amino acids. This CDR3 is CAWSSGQGADQPQHF. The CDR3, as DNA: TGTGCCTGGAGTTCTGGACAGGGGGCGGATCAGCCCCAGCATTTT.

This clone was observed a handful of times. This chain uses TRBV28 with TRBJ2-7, with a tentative D call TRBD1 (5 bases). Germline V lookup: CDR1 MDHEN, CDR2 SYDVKM. The CDR3 consists of 15 residues. V was trimmed by 6 bases and J by 0 bases, leaving 15 bases between them. CDR3 sequence: CASSSPADNSYEQYF. The CDR3 DNA reads TGTGCCAGCAGCTCTCCCGCGGACAACTCCTACGAGCAGTACTTC.

The DNA for the CDR3 is TGTGCCAGCAGCCCCCAGGGAACTGAAGCTTTCTTT. Translated: CASSPQGTEAFF. The rearrangement links TRBV4-2 to TRBJ1-1, with D possibly matching TRBD1 (5 bases). Germline-derived CDR1 and CDR2 are LGHNA and YNFKEQ. V was trimmed by 4 bases and J by 5 bases, leaving 8 bases between them. This CDR3 is built from 12 residues.

This chain connects TRBV5-1 to TRBJ1-2; TRBD1 aligns across 9 bases. The CDR3 is 14 residues long. J gave up 3 bases and V 3 bases, and 3 bases lay outside the gene matches. CDR1 SGHRS and CDR2 YFSETQ come from the germline V gene. Written as DNA, the CDR3 is TGCGCCAGCAGCTCGGACAGGGGCCACTATGGCTACACCTTC. As protein: CASSSDRGHYGYTF.

The chain carries TRBV7-3 and TRBJ2-5; TRBD2 aligns across 7 bases. Germline assignment: CDR1 SGHTA and CDR2 FQGTGA. V was pared by 1 base and J by 5 bases, with 7 bases of the junction left unmatched. This CDR3 comprises 15 residues. CDR3 nucleotides: TGTGCCAGCAGCTTAAGCGGCAGGGAGGGGGAGACCCAGTACTTC. This codes for CASSLSGREGETQYF.